A single sample is the source of the 5 T cell receptor beta chains below, sequenced in a study of cytomegalovirus exposure and HLA in healthy donors. The PCR employed 60 Vbeta primers together with 13 Jbeta primers. TCRdb's copy holds only in-frame clones and misses some; the assay was immunoSEQ multiplex PCR. The table lists about 140,000 clones, 82% of them singletons. The sequencing sample was made of PBMCs. All receptors derive from a woman aged 45-60 years in good health and CMV-seropositive.

The J gene is TRBJ1-1, the V gene TRBV6-6; D gene unclear. The V and J ends lost 5 bases and 2 bases respectively, with 15 bases between them. CDR1 MNHNY and CDR2 SVGAGI come from the germline V gene (reference sequence). This CDR3 has 15 residues. The DNA of the CDR3 is TGTGCCAGCAGTCTCTTCGTAAGCGATAACACTGAAGCTTTCTTT. This gives the protein CASSLFVSDNTEAFF.

The rearrangement links TRBV25-1 to TRBJ2-1, with TRBD1 identical over 8 bases. V lost 3 bases, J lost 7 bases, and 5 bases stayed unmatched. This CDR3 is 14 amino acids long. Germline CDR1 reads MGHDK; CDR2 reads SYGVNS. The CDR3, as DNA: TGTGCCAGCAGTGATACGCAGGGGGCTAATGAGCAGTTCTTC. Translation: CASSDTQGANEQFF.

The chain employs TRBV6-5 and TRBJ1-1; weak D call: TRBD1 (5 bases). CDR3 length equals 13 residues. CDR1 MNHEY and CDR2 SVGAGI come from the germline V gene. Trimming pared 2 bases from V and 13 bases from J, leaving 17 bases between. The CDR3 reads CASSYPPAGLIFF. CDR3 sequence (DNA): TGTGCCAGCAGTTACCCCCCAGCAGGGCTCATTTTCTTT.

The rearrangement joins TRBV7-3 to TRBJ2-2; no firm D call. Trimming took off 4 bases at V and 4 bases at J, with 16 bases between the two ends. Germline CDR1 and CDR2: SGHTA and FQGTGA. The CDR3 is 16 amino acids. The chain's CDR3 is CASSSSSRLGTGELFF. The CDR3 coding sequence is TGTGCCAGCAGCTCCAGTAGCCGCCTGGGCACCGGGGAGCTGTTTTTT.

The J gene is TRBJ2-3, the V gene TRBV7-3, with TRBD1 as a possible D gene (6 bases). Trimming took off 5 bases at V and 2 bases at J, with 11 bases between the two ends. The CDR3 extends over 14 amino acids. Germline loops: CDR1 SGHTA, CDR2 FQGTGA. This CDR3 is CASSRGQNTDTQYF. CDR3 DNA sequence: TGTGCCAGCAGCCGTGGACAGAACACAGATACGCAGTATTTT.